The 9 T cell receptor beta chains reported below all come from one sample, sequenced in a study of blood T cell repertoires in COVID-19. The table came from immunoSEQ multiplex PCR; TCRdb's copy has only in-frame clones and leaves some out. The sample holds roughly 330,000 clones, 80% to 90% seen once. The sequenced sample consisted of PBMCs or T cells enriched from blood (not recorded which). Source of these receptors: a woman aged 30 to 39 who had recovered from COVID-19.

The chain uses TRBV10-1 and TRBJ2-3, with 9 positions matching TRBD1. With V trimmed by 0 bases and J by 2 bases, 12 bases remained unmatched. Germline V gives CDR1 WNHNN, CDR2 SYGVQD (reference sequence). The CDR3 runs 19 residues. The CDR3 sequence is CASSESWTGVARVTDTQYF. For the CDR3, the DNA is TGCGCCAGCAGTGAGTCGTGGACAGGGGTGGCTAGGGTCACAGATACGCAGTATTTT.

This clone has a single count. V and J are TRBV12-3 or TRBV12-4 and TRBJ2-3, with 8 bases aligning to TRBD2. CDR3 length: 13 amino acids. V shed 7 bases and J 6 bases; nucleotides not matched to a gene: 6. The CDR3 bases are TGTGCCAGCAATAAAAGGACTAGCGATACGCAGTATTTT. Protein sequence: CASNKRTSDTQYF.

The rearrangement joins TRBV4-1 to TRBJ2-3; 11 positions agree with TRBD2. CDR1 MGHRA and CDR2 YSYEKL come from the germline V gene. The CDR3 loop spans 14 amino acids. J gave up 3 bases and V 6 bases, and 2 bases lay outside the gene matches. The CDR3: CASSPSGRTDTQYF. DNA of the CDR3: TGCGCCAGCAGTCCTAGCGGGAGGACAGATACGCAGTATTTT.

The chain is built from TRBV19 and TRBJ1-2, with D unresolved. CDR1 and CDR2 from the germline V gene are LNHDA and SQIVND (reference sequence). Trimming stripped 3 bases from V and 5 bases from J, with 10 bases between. This CDR3 comprises 13 residues. The CDR3 bases are TGTGCCAGTAGTATGAGGGCTGGTTATGGCTACACCTTC. Its protein product is CASSMRAGYGYTF.

This chain uses TRBV27 with TRBJ2-6; 8 bases map to TRBD1. Germline V lookup: CDR1 MNHEY, CDR2 SMNVEV (reference sequence). J gave up 4 bases and V 2 bases, and 7 bases lay outside the gene matches. This CDR3 has 17 residues. The CDR3 sequence is CASSLNRGAGGANVLTF. The CDR3 region has the DNA TGTGCCAGCAGTTTAAACAGGGGGGCGGGAGGGGCCAACGTCCTGACTTTC.

V gene TRBV7-2 combines with J gene TRBJ2-1; D not certain. Trimming left V 5 bases short and J 10 bases short, with 18 bases between. The length of the CDR3 is 14 residues. Germline V gives CDR1 SGHTA, CDR2 FQGNSA. The CDR3 region has the DNA TGTGCCAGCAGCCGTAAACTGGAGTTTGAGGAGCAGTTCTTC. It encodes CASSRKLEFEEQFF.

With regard to this clone: The junction does not match germline at one end; this may be a read error. CDR3 in DNA: TGTGCCACCAGCAGAGAAATAACCGGGAAGGTCTTC. It specifies CATSREITGKVF. The gene calls are TRBV15 and TRBJ2-1, with a weak D call TRBD2 (5 bases). Germline V gene lookup returns CDR1 LNHNV and CDR2 YYDKDF (reference sequence). This CDR3 is 12 amino acids long.

This chain connects TRBV5-1 to TRBJ2-3, with TRBD2 matching 8 bases. Trimming removed 2 bases from V and 2 bases from J; junction bases left unmatched: 19. CDR3 size: 20 residues. Germline V gene lookup returns CDR1 SGHRS and CDR2 YFSETQ. This CDR3 is CASSLAGTRDQMIATDTQYF. CDR3 bases: TGCGCCAGCAGCTTAGCCGGGACTAGGGACCAGATGATTGCCACAGATACGCAGTATTTT.

The chain carries TRBV6-5 and TRBJ2-7; a possible D gene is TRBD1 (5 bases). CDR1 is MNHEY, CDR2 SVGAGI, per germline. V lost 4 bases, J lost 3 bases, and 10 bases lay in between. The CDR3 sequence is 13 residues long. The CDR3 DNA reads as TGTGCCAGCAGTTCCTCAGACAGCTACGAGCAGTACTTC. Its translation is CASSSSDSYEQYF.